These 27 T cell receptor beta chains were sequenced from one sample in a study of molecular identifiers for immune sequencing clone quantification. Each CDR3 protein is one row after TCRdb ran MiXCR on the PCR reads. The sample shows just under 650,000 distinct CDR3 sequences, just under 20% of them seen only once. Material: naive CD8+ T cells from blood, with Jurkat cell RNA spiked in. Subset of the sample: FACS-sorted CD8+CD4-CCR7+CD45RA+ naive T cells. These TCRs come from a human donor in good health. Some libraries in this study had Jurkat cell RNA spiked in.

On this clonotype: At one end, the junction sequence differs from germline, possibly due to a read error. The CDR3, as DNA: TGTGCCAGCAATTACAGCCCGAACACCGGGGAGCTGTTTTTT. This codes for CASNYSPNTGELFF. The chain combines TRBV6-5 with TRBJ2-2; D not certain. This CDR3 is 14 amino acids long. Germline V gene lookup returns CDR1 MNHEY and CDR2 SVGAGI.

This clonotype was observed many times. CDR3 sequence: CSADGGDPTDTQYF. The CDR3 DNA reads as TGCAGTGCTGATGGGGGGGACCCCACAGATACGCAGTATTTT. This rearrangement joins TRBV20-1 to TRBJ2-3; 7 positions agree with TRBD2. Germline CDR1 is DFQATT and CDR2 is SNEGSKA (reference sequence). This CDR3 is built from 14 residues. The trim removed 5 bases at V and 2 bases at J, leaving 7 bases unmatched.

This clonotype showed up many times. The V and J genes are TRBV20-1 and TRBJ2-7; 9 bases line up with TRBD1. This CDR3 has 15 amino acids. V shed 0 bases, J shed 5 bases, and the junction held 8 bases outside the gene matches. The germline V gene has CDR1 DFQATT and CDR2 SNEGSKA (reference sequence). CDR3 sequence reads: CSAREDRGSPDEQYF. For the CDR3, the DNA is TGCAGTGCTAGAGAGGACAGGGGATCCCCTGACGAGCAGTACTTC.

This clonotype appeared many times. The chain combines TRBV7-9 with TRBJ1-3; D is unclear. Germline lookup yields CDR1 SEHNR and CDR2 FQNEAQ (reference sequence). V was shortened by 2 bases and J by 8 bases, with 7 bases between the two germline ends. The CDR3 runs 12 residues. The CDR3 loop is CASSLYPDTIYF. DNA of the CDR3: TGTGCCAGCAGCTTATATCCGGACACCATATATTTT.

A note on this clonotype: One end of the junction does not line up with germline, which may come from a read error. This chain connects TRBV4-1 to TRBJ2-5; the D is unclear. CDR1 and CDR2 from the germline V gene are MGHRA and YSYEKL. The CDR3 contains 15 residues. Here the CDR3 reads CASSQVDGYQGTQYF. The CDR3 nucleotides are TGCGCCAGCAGCCAAGTCGACGGGTACCAAGGGACCCAGTACTTC.

Concerning this clonotype itself: A much larger clone differs from this one at a single base, so this may be a read error. This rearrangement joins TRBV4-1 to TRBJ1-5; perhaps TRBD1 as D (5 bases). The V end was cut by 1 base, the J end by 4 bases, with 17 bases between. The CDR3 totals 17 residues. CDR1 and CDR2 from the germline V gene are MGHRA and YSYEKL. This chain's CDR3 is CASSQVSDPWGNQPQHF. As DNA, the CDR3 is TGCGCCAGCAGCCAAGTTTCGGACCCTTGGGGGAATCAGCCCCAGCATTTT.

Many counts were recorded for this clonotype. The chain links TRBV5-5 to TRBJ2-4; possibly TRBD1 or TRBD2 for D (5 bases each). The V and J ends lost 4 bases and 1 base respectively, with 15 bases between them. The CDR3 has 16 residues. The germline CDR1 and CDR2 sequences are SGHKS and YYEKEE (reference sequence). DNA for the CDR3: TGTGCCAGCAGCCCACCCCCCGAGGGGGCCAAAAACATTCAGTACTTC. Protein: CASSPPPEGAKNIQYF. Variable domain in full (rest from reference TRBV5-5 and TRBJ2-4): DAGVTQSPTHLIKTRGQQVTLRCSPISGHKSVSWYQQVLGQGPQFIFQYYEKEERGRGNFPDRFSARQFPNYSSELNVNALLLGDSALYLCASSPPPEGAKNIQYFGAGTRLSVL.

The table lists this clonotype with a few counts. The chain recombines TRBV12-3 or TRBV12-4 with TRBJ1-4; no definite D call. This CDR3 region has 17 residues. V was cut by 6 bases and J by 0 bases, with 17 bases left in between. CDR3 DNA: TGTGCCAGCAGCCTGACCCTTACCCCTGCAACTAATGAAAAACTGTTTTTT. Amino acids: CASSLTLTPATNEKLFF.

Ten or more counts support this clonotype. This sequence joins TRBV6-2 or TRBV6-3 and TRBJ2-5; the D is unclear. Germline CDR1 MNHEY, CDR2 SVGEGT. The V and J ends lost 7 bases and 0 bases respectively, with 12 bases between them. The CDR3 is 14 amino acids. CDR3 DNA: TGTGCCAGCAATCCTATTATCGACCAAGAGACCCAGTACTTC. It is translated as CASNPIIDQETQYF.

On this clonotype itself: Since a much larger clone is just one base distant, this may be a read error. This chain connects TRBV19 to TRBJ1-5; D unclear. The CDR3 sequence is 15 residues long. The germline gives CDR1 LNHDA, CDR2 SQIVND (reference sequence). V was trimmed by 6 bases and J by 0 bases, leaving 12 bases between them. DNA of the CDR3: TGTGCCAGTAGATTGGTGGACTATAGCAATCAGCCCCAGCATTTT. As protein: CASRLVDYSNQPQHF.

In its sample, this clonotype was seen many times. The chain combines TRBV4-3 with TRBJ1-1; D gene uncertain. Germline V gene sequence: CDR1 LGHNA, CDR2 YSLEER. The CDR3 extends over 14 amino acids. Trimming shortened V by 4 bases and J by 0 bases, and 9 bases separated the two germline ends. CDR3 sequence (DNA): TGCGCCAGCAGCCCCGGCAACATGAACACTGAAGCTTTCTTT. It yields the protein CASSPGNMNTEAFF.

This clonotype appeared many times. The chain joins TRBV11-2 to TRBJ2-1; 7 bases agree with TRBD1. V trimming: 3 bases; J trimming: 1 base; junction bases outside the gene matches: 6. Per the germline V gene, CDR1 is SGHAT and CDR2 is FQNNGV. The CDR3 contains 16 residues. Here the CDR3 reads CASSLKTGLSYNEQFF. The DNA for the CDR3 is TGTGCCAGCAGCTTGAAGACAGGGCTATCCTACAATGAGCAGTTCTTC. The whole variable domain, filled in from reference TRBV11-2 and TRBJ2-1, reads EAGVAQSPRYKIIEKRQSVAFWCNPISGHATLYWYQQILGQGPKLLIQFQNNGVVDDSQLPKDRFSAERLKGVDSTLKIQPAKLEDSAVYLCASSLKTGLSYNEQFFGPGTRLTVL.

In this sample, this clonotype turned up many times. V and J are TRBV7-6 and TRBJ2-2; TRBD2 matches 8 bases. Germline values: CDR1 SGHVS, CDR2 FNYEAQ. This CDR3 is 14 amino acids long. Trimming at V came to 0 bases and at J to 6 bases, leaving 0 bases not matched to a gene. The CDR3 DNA reads TGTGCCAGCAGCTTAGCGACTAGCGCCGGGGAGCTGTTTTTT. Protein sequence: CASSLATSAGELFF. Drawing the rest from reference TRBV7-6 and TRBJ2-2, the complete variable domain is GAGVSQSPRYKVTKRGQDVALRCDPISGHVSLYWYRQALGQGPEFLTYFNYEAQQDKSGLPNDRFSAERPEGSISTLTIQRTEQRDSAMYRCASSLATSAGELFFGEGSRLTVL.

The chain carries TRBV20-1 and TRBJ1-5; D not resolved. The V end was cut by 0 bases, the J end by 0 bases, with 6 bases between. This CDR3 comprises 14 residues. Germline CDR1 reads DFQATT; CDR2 reads SNEGSKA (reference sequence). Here the CDR3 DNA reads TGCAGTGCTAGAGACCGAGATAGCAATCAGCCCCAGCATTTT. Protein product: CSARDRDSNQPQHF.

This clonotype was seen at least ten times. The chain uses TRBV6-5 and TRBJ1-2, with a weak D call TRBD1 (6 bases). The CDR3 is made up of 15 amino acids. Per germline, CDR1 MNHEY and CDR2 SVGAGI. Trimming left V 4 bases short and J 3 bases short, with 15 bases between. CDR3 coding DNA: TGTGCCAGCAGTTCTGCGGGACACAAATACTATGGCTACACCTTC. It translates to CASSSAGHKYYGYTF.

This clonotype has a count of ten or more. This sequence joins TRBV6-1 and TRBJ2-3; TRBD2 might be the D (6 bases). Trimming removed 1 base at V and 3 bases at J, with 14 bases between. This CDR3 contains 16 residues. Germline lookup yields CDR1 MNHNS and CDR2 SASEGT. CDR3 DNA: TGTGCCAGCAGTGAAGATTTGGGCGGGACTACAGATACGCAGTATTTT. Its protein is CASSEDLGGTTDTQYF.

To note about this clonotype: The conserved final phenylalanine or tryptophan is absent from the CDR3, which likely points to a read error. The gene calls are TRBV30 and TRBJ2-3; D gene uncertain. The CDR3 runs to 13 residues. Germline V gene lookup returns CDR1 GTSNPN and CDR2 SVGIG (reference sequence). Between the trimmed V and J ends, which lost 0 bases and 2 bases, there was a span of 6 bases. CDR3 region: CAWSVGYTDTQYY. Written as DNA, the CDR3 is TGTGCCTGGAGTGTCGGGTACACAGATACGCAGTATTAT.

As for this clonotype: This may come from a read error, since a much larger clone is one base off. In DNA, the CDR3 is TGTGCCAGCAGTGGGGAATTATTGGAGACTGAAGCTTCCTTT. This encodes CASSGELLETEASF. This chain links TRBV2 with TRBJ1-1; D remains ambiguous. The CDR3 contains 14 residues. The germline CDR1 and CDR2 sequences are SNHLY and FYNNEI.

This clonotype was seen only a few times. Given a much more abundant clone one base away, this may be a read error. V gene TRBV27 combines with J gene TRBJ1-1; D unresolved. The V gene's germline CDR1 is MNHEY and CDR2 SMNVEV (reference sequence). V lost 8 bases to trimming and J lost 5 bases, with 18 bases between them. The CDR3 length is 14 residues. The CDR3 DNA reads as TGTGCCAGCGGTCCCACGCGGGGTGCGACTGAAGCTTTCTTT. This gives the protein CASGPTRGATEAFF.

Comments on this clonotype: Given a much more abundant clone one base away, this may be a read error. This likely comes from a read error, as the CDR3 has no conserved phenylalanine or tryptophan at its end. V is TRBV13 and J is TRBJ1-1, with 7 bases lining up with TRBD1. The CDR3 length is 14 residues. V dropped 2 bases and J dropped 5; count of bases not matched to a gene: 5. CDR1 and CDR2 from the germline V gene are PRHDT and FYEKMQ (reference sequence). The CDR3 loop is CASSLTGAGTEAFS. CDR3 nucleotide sequence: TGTGCCAGCAGCTTAACAGGGGCCGGAACTGAAGCTTTCTCT.

A word on this clonotype: Since a much larger clone is just one base distant, this may be a read error. The rearrangement uses TRBV20-1 and TRBJ2-1; D is ambiguous. The CDR3 extends over 13 amino acids. V was pared by 1 base and J by 8 bases, with 12 bases between. CDR1 is DFQATT and CDR2 is SNEGSKA in the germline V gene (reference sequence). The CDR3 loop reads CSARGEETDEQFF. CDR3 coding DNA: TGCAGTGCTAGAGGGGAAGAAACCGATGAGCAGTTCTTC.

The V and J genes are TRBV2 and TRBJ1-5; TRBD1 might be the D (6 bases). Germline values: CDR1 SNHLY, CDR2 FYNNEI. V lost 6 bases and J lost 2, with 17 bases in between. CDR3 length equals 16 residues. The CDR3 DNA sequence: TGTGCCAGCAGCGAATATTTGGGGGGCGGCAATCAGCCCCAGCATTTT. This codes for CASSEYLGGGNQPQHF.

A few counts support this clonotype. The J gene is TRBJ2-2, the V gene TRBV6-5; perhaps TRBD1 as D (5 bases). The CDR3 is 15 amino acids. Trimming pared 6 bases from V and 2 bases from J, leaving 13 bases between. CDR1 and CDR2 (germline): MNHEY, SVGAGI. This chain's CDR3 is CASRGRAANTGELFF. CDR3 nucleotide sequence: TGTGCCAGCAGGGGCAGGGCGGCTAACACCGGGGAGCTGTTTTTT.

This clonotype appeared many times. The chain combines TRBV11-2 with TRBJ2-2; possible D gene TRBD2, 5 bases. V was trimmed by 3 bases and J by 1 base, leaving 21 bases between them. The germline V gene encodes CDR1 SGHAT and CDR2 FQNNGV. There are 19 residues in the CDR3. The chain's CDR3 is CASSFVGGVSYKNTGELFF. CDR3 nucleotide sequence: TGTGCCAGCAGCTTCGTCGGAGGCGTATCTTATAAGAACACCGGGGAGCTGTTTTTT.

The chain recombines TRBV10-3 with TRBJ2-7; the D gene is possibly TRBD2 (5 bases). The CDR3 contains 14 residues. The germline V gene has CDR1 ENHRY and CDR2 SYGVKD. V was shortened by 3 bases and J by 3 bases, with 12 bases between the two germline ends. CDR3 protein: CAISDAGNLYEQYF. CDR3 DNA sequence: TGTGCCATCAGTGATGCCGGGAACCTCTACGAGCAGTACTTC.

This clonotype has more than one count but fewer than ten. V usage is TRBV7-6 and J usage is TRBJ2-1; D remains ambiguous. Germline CDR1 SGHVS, CDR2 FNYEAQ. V was clipped by 1 base and J by 0 bases, with 7 bases between them. The CDR3 covers 15 residues. CDR3 sequence: CASSLGEVSYNEQFF. As DNA, the CDR3 is TGTGCCAGCAGCTTAGGTGAGGTCTCCTACAATGAGCAGTTCTTC.

As for this clonotype: A much bigger clone sits one base away, suggesting this may be a read error. V usage is TRBV20-1 and J usage is TRBJ1-2; no firm D call. The CDR3 totals 14 residues. Germline CDR1 and CDR2: DFQATT and SNEGSKA (reference sequence). CDR3 loop: CSARVFQANCGYTF. The CDR3 DNA is TGCAGTGCTAGAGTCTTCCAGGCCAACTGTGGCTACACCTTC.